This TCR beta chain was recovered during a study of OX40 agonist ivuxolimab in advanced cancers. Background on the study: Three dose-escalation patients had partial responses: one with hepatocellular carcinoma and two with cutaneous melanoma.

CDR1 is SGHRS and CDR2 is YFSETQ in the germline V gene. The CDR3 spans 13 residues. For this clone: At one of its ends the junction is not consistent with the germline gene, which may arise from a read error.

Using immunoSEQ multiplex PCR, the repertoire was profiled, and TCRdb retains in-frame clones only, with some absent. The table lists 53,000 or so clones, about four fifths of them singletons. This clonotype was sampled from an adult with an advanced solid tumor such as melanoma, head and neck, liver or kidney cancer. The sequencing used CD4+ or CD8+ T cells sorted from blood, collected in a trial of the OX40 agonist ivuxolimab. This chain uses TRBV5-1 with TRBJ1-4; 7 bases are shared with TRBD1. DNA for the CDR3: TGCGCCAGCAGCTACGATGGTACAGGGGAAGGCCTTTTT. As protein: CASSYDGTGEGLF. Full variable domain (rest looked up from reference TRBV5-1 and TRBJ1-4): KAGVTQTPRYLIKTRGQQVTLSCSPISGHRSVSWYQQTPGQGLQFLFEYFSETQRNKGNFPGRFSGRQFSNSRSEMNVSTLELGDSALYLCASSYDGTGEGLFGSGTQLSVL.